The clone carrying this T cell receptor beta chain was seen only once. Its antigen is unidentified. This sample is part of a study of graft-versus-host responses after intestinal transplantation. As for the study in general: In this cohort, recipients had multivisceral, liver-intestinal, or isolated intestinal transplants. For approximately three years after anti-thymocyte globulin induction, all recipients took tacrolimus and steroids. Points from the study as a whole: There was an association between peak levels of circulating GvH clones and early post-transplant HvG declines. Recipient marrow held GvH clones, some first seen in ileum or blood.

Trimming removed 3 bases from V and 1 base from J, with 12 bases in between. There are 15 residues in the CDR3. Per germline, CDR1 SGHAT and CDR2 FQNNGV. The assay was immunoSEQ multiplex PCR, and TCRdb's table has in-frame clones only and misses some. Among roughly 100,000 clones listed, roughly 84% were seen once. The V and J genes are TRBV11-2 and TRBJ1-1; D unclear. The clonotype originates from a human donor who received an intestinal transplant. The sequencing here drew on unstimulated CD4+ T cells sorted from spleen or lymph node cells, taken before intestinal transplant. The CDR3 DNA reads TGTGCCAGCAGCTTCCAACCTAACAGGAACACTGAAGCTTTCTTT. Its translation is CASSFQPNRNTEAFF. Complete variable domain (other parts from reference TRBV11-2 and TRBJ1-1): EAGVAQSPRYKIIEKRQSVAFWCNPISGHATLYWYQQILGQGPKLLIQFQNNGVVDDSQLPKDRFSAERLKGVDSTLKIQPAKLEDSAVYLCASSFQPNRNTEAFFGQGTRLTVV.